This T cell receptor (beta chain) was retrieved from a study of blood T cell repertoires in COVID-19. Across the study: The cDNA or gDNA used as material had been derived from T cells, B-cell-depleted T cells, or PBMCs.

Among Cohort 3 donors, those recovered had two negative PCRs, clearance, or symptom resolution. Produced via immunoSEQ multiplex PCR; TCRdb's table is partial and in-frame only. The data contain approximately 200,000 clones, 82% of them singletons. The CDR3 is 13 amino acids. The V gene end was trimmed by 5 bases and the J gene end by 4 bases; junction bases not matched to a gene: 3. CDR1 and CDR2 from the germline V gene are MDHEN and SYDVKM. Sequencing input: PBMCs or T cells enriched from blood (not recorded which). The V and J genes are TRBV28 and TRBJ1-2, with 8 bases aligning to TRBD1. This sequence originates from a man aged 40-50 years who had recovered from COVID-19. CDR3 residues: CASSPQGGYGYTF. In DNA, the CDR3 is TGTGCCAGCAGTCCACAGGGGGGCTATGGCTACACCTTC.